The 23 T cell receptor beta chains below were found in one sample sequenced in a study of shared clonotypes between healthy human individuals. Sequenced by immunoSEQ multiplex PCR; TCRdb stores in-frame clones only, minus some. The sample lists some 690,000 clones, 90% occurring once. Source material: memory CD8+ T cells from PBMCs. Documented subset: CD45RO+ cells pooled with CCR7-negative TemRA cells. The receptor set was obtained from a man aged 18 to 30 in good health. Some clones in this sample may be carry-over from other donors' samples.

The genes are TRBV28 and TRBJ1-2, with D uncertain. The CDR3 has 16 residues. The germline V and J ends were trimmed by 3 bases and 8 bases, with 22 bases remaining between them. The germline gives CDR1 MDHEN, CDR2 SYDVKM. The CDR3 loop is CASSFPAWSPSWGYTF. CDR3 DNA sequence: TGTGCCAGCAGTTTCCCGGCGTGGTCCCCCTCCTGGGGCTACACCTTC.

This rearrangement joins TRBV6-1 to TRBJ1-5, with D perhaps matching TRBD1 (5 bases). CDR1 and CDR2 (germline): MNHNS, SASEGT. The CDR3 is made up of 14 amino acids. Trimming took 2 bases from V and 2 from J, leaving 7 bases between them. This CDR3 reads CASSEWGGNQPQHF. For the CDR3, the DNA is TGTGCCAGCAGTGAATGGGGGGGCAATCAGCCCCAGCATTTT.

The chain couples TRBV28 to TRBJ2-7; maybe TRBD2 (5 bases). The V end lost 6 bases, the J end lost 2 bases, and 20 bases lay between the germline ends. The CDR3 contains 16 residues. Germline V gene sequence: CDR1 MDHEN, CDR2 SYDVKM. In DNA form, the CDR3 reads TGTGCCAGCAGCCCCCTCGGGGAGCGGCGTACCTACGAGCAGTACTTC. It yields the protein CASSPLGERRTYEQYF.

V usage is TRBV27 and J usage is TRBJ1-2; D is unclear. This CDR3 is 13 amino acids long. Deletions cut 6 bases from V and 0 bases from J, with 8 bases between. Germline values: CDR1 MNHEY, CDR2 SMNVEV (reference sequence). The CDR3, as DNA: TGTGCCAGCAGGCCCATTACTAACTATGGCTACACCTTC. Protein product: CASRPITNYGYTF.

A single count supports this clone. This chain connects TRBV7-9 to TRBJ2-2; D gene unclear. V was cut by 6 bases and J by 4 bases, with 15 bases left in between. The length of the CDR3 is 15 residues. Germline CDR1 SEHNR, CDR2 FQNEAQ (reference sequence). CDR3 in amino acids: CASRETAPGTGELFF. CDR3 DNA: TGTGCCAGCAGAGAGACGGCGCCGGGCACCGGGGAGCTGTTTTTT.

The V and J genes are TRBV27 and TRBJ1-3; tentatively, D is TRBD1 (6 bases). Deletions cut 6 bases from V and 0 bases from J, with 9 bases between. CDR1 is MNHEY, CDR2 SMNVEV, per germline (reference sequence). The CDR3 loop spans 14 amino acids. The CDR3: CASRQGPSGNTIYF. In nucleotides, the CDR3 is TGTGCCAGCAGACAGGGCCCCTCTGGAAACACCATATATTTT.

V and J are TRBV19 and TRBJ1-1; a weak D match, TRBD1 (6 bases). Germline assignment: CDR1 LNHDA and CDR2 SQIVND (reference sequence). Trimming stripped 3 bases from V and 5 bases from J, with 16 bases between. The CDR3 is 15 amino acids. The DNA for the CDR3 is TGTGCCAGTAGTATTGGGGGCAGGGGCTTTACTGAAGCTTTCTTT. Its translation: CASSIGGRGFTEAFF.

A few counts support this clone. The sample has other DNA sequences that encode this CDR3 too. The chain has TRBV9 and TRBJ1-1; D is unresolved. The V gene's germline CDR1 is SGDLS and CDR2 YYNGEE. The CDR3 spans 13 residues. Trimming removed 2 bases from V and 5 bases from J, with 10 bases in between. CDR3 in DNA: TGTGCCAGCAGCGTGGGAGGGTTAACTGAAGCTTTCTTT. It is translated as CASSVGGLTEAFF. The full variable domain, rest sourced from reference TRBV9 and TRBJ1-1, is DSGVTQTPKHLITATGQRVTLRCSPRSGDLSVYWYQQSLDQGLQFLIQYYNGEERAKGNILERFSAQQFPDLHSELNLSSLELGDSALYFCASSVGGLTEAFFGQGTRLTVV.

The chain employs TRBV11-2 and TRBJ1-1; D is uncertain. Germline CDR1 SGHAT, CDR2 FQNNGV. V shed 3 bases and J shed 6 bases, with 14 bases lying between them. This CDR3 is 14 amino acids long. CDR3: CASSLPGSFSEAFF. The CDR3 DNA is TGTGCCAGCAGCTTGCCAGGATCATTCTCTGAAGCTTTCTTT.

This chain connects TRBV27 to TRBJ2-1, with 9 bases matching TRBD2. In germline, CDR1 is MNHEY, CDR2 SMNVEV (reference sequence). The CDR3 runs to 14 residues. V shed 4 bases and J 5 bases; nucleotides not matched to a gene: 3. In DNA form, the CDR3 reads TGTGCCAGCAGTTCCTTAGCGGGAGACAATGAGCAGTTCTTC. It codes for CASSSLAGDNEQFF.

The chain joins TRBV13 to TRBJ2-1; the match to TRBD1 covers 10 bases. Per germline, CDR1 PRHDT and CDR2 FYEKMQ (reference sequence). The ends lost 4 bases at V and 0 bases at J; junction bases unmatched: 9. The CDR3 runs to 18 residues. CDR3 in amino acids: CASSSGTGAPYSYNEQFF. The CDR3 bases are TGTGCCAGCAGCTCCGGGACAGGGGCCCCGTACTCCTACAATGAGCAGTTCTTC. Looking up the rest from reference TRBV13 and TRBJ2-1 gives the full variable domain: AAGVIQSPRHLIKEKRETATLKCYPIPRHDTVYWYQQGPGQDPQFLISFYEKMQSDKGSIPDRFSAQQFSDYHSELNMSSLELGDSALYFCASSSGTGAPYSYNEQFFGPGTRLTVL.

This chain joins TRBV10-2 and TRBJ2-7; TRBD2 matches at 12 bases. Per the germline V gene, CDR1 is WSHSY and CDR2 is SAAADI. The CDR3 totals 19 residues. V gave up 1 base and J gave up 0 bases; unmatched junction bases: 10. CDR3 protein: CASSEFRTSGTGLSYEQYF. CDR3 nucleotide sequence: TGCGCCAGCAGTGAGTTTCGGACTAGCGGGACCGGGCTCTCCTACGAGCAGTACTTC.

The J gene is TRBJ1-1, the V gene TRBV5-6; 8 positions agree with TRBD1. CDR3 length equals 14 residues. Looked up from germline, CDR1 is SGHDT and CDR2 is YYEEEE. V lost 2 bases to trimming and J lost 1 base; unmatched junction nucleotides: 1. CDR3 residues: CASSLGTGNTEAFF. The CDR3 nucleotides read TGTGCCAGCAGCTTAGGGACAGGGAACACTGAAGCTTTCTTT.

The rearrangement links TRBV18 to TRBJ1-2, with unresolved D. The germline V and J ends were trimmed by 3 bases and 5 bases, with 16 bases remaining between them. Germline lookup yields CDR1 KGHSH and CDR2 LQKENI. CDR3 length: 15 residues. The CDR3 here is CASSPSHSFAYGYTF. In DNA, the CDR3 is TGTGCCAGCTCACCTTCTCACTCATTCGCATATGGCTACACCTTC.

The J gene is TRBJ2-7, the V gene TRBV13; TRBD1 agrees at 10 bases. Losses at the gene ends were 5 bases for V and 1 base for J; bases not matched to a gene: 8. Per the germline V gene, CDR1 is PRHDT and CDR2 is FYEKMQ (reference sequence). The CDR3 covers 16 residues. The CDR3 bases are TGTGCCAGCAGCGAACGGACAGGGGGTTTTTCCTACGAGCAGTACTTC. This sequence encodes CASSERTGGFSYEQYF. Full variable domain (missing parts from reference TRBV13 and TRBJ2-7): AAGVIQSPRHLIKEKRETATLKCYPIPRHDTVYWYQQGPGQDPQFLISFYEKMQSDKGSIPDRFSAQQFSDYHSELNMSSLELGDSALYFCASSERTGGFSYEQYFGPGTRLTVT.

This rearrangement joins TRBV7-8 to TRBJ1-4; maybe TRBD1 (5 bases). The CDR3 loop spans 17 amino acids. Germline values: CDR1 SGHVS, CDR2 FQNEAQ. V gave up 5 bases and J gave up 5 bases, with 21 bases separating them. For the CDR3, the DNA is TGTGCCAGCAGCCTGCACGCTTATATGGGGCCGAATGAAAAACTGTTTTTT. It yields the protein CASSLHAYMGPNEKLFF. The entire variable domain, with the rest obtained from reference TRBV7-8 and TRBJ1-4, is as follows: GAGVSQSPRYKVAKRGQDVALRCDPISGHVSLFWYQQALGQGPEFLTYFQNEAQLDKSGLPSDRFFAERPEGSVSTLKIQRTQQEDSAVYLCASSLHAYMGPNEKLFFGSGTQLSVL.

CDR3 amino acids: CASSQDPENEQFF. DNA of the CDR3: TGCGCCAGCAGCCAAGACCCAGAGAATGAGCAGTTCTTC. The chain couples TRBV4-3 to TRBJ2-1; no clear D gene. Trimming pared 0 bases from V and 7 bases from J, leaving 7 bases between. Germline V gene sequence: CDR1 LGHNA, CDR2 YSLEER. CDR3 length: 13 residues.

The rearrangement uses TRBV28 and TRBJ2-3; the match to TRBD2 covers 8 bases. The germline V gene has CDR1 MDHEN and CDR2 SYDVKM. The length of the CDR3 is 14 residues. V was clipped by 2 bases and J by 13 bases; unmatched bases: 11. CDR3 amino acids: CASSLQLAGVPEYF. The CDR3 DNA is TGTGCCAGCAGTTTACAGCTAGCGGGTGTTCCAGAGTATTTT.

The chain uses TRBV4-3 and TRBJ1-4; D is perhaps TRBD1 (6 bases). The CDR3 loop spans 19 amino acids. In germline, CDR1 is LGHNA, CDR2 YSLEER. V gave up 0 bases and J gave up 0 bases, with 17 bases separating them. CDR3 sequence: CASSQDTHREVATNEKLFF. CDR3 DNA: TGCGCCAGCAGCCAAGATACGCACAGGGAGGTCGCAACTAATGAAAAACTGTTTTTT.

The V and J genes are TRBV11-2 and TRBJ2-3, with TRBD2 matching 10 bases. Losses at the gene ends were 3 bases for V and 2 bases for J; bases not matched to a gene: 8. The germline gives CDR1 SGHAT, CDR2 FQNNGV. The length of the CDR3 is 17 residues. This CDR3 reads CASSLIRTSGHTDTQYF. In nucleotides, the CDR3 is TGTGCCAGCAGCTTGATCCGGACTAGCGGCCACACAGATACGCAGTATTTT. Full variable domain (remainder filled in from reference TRBV11-2 and TRBJ2-3): EAGVAQSPRYKIIEKRQSVAFWCNPISGHATLYWYQQILGQGPKLLIQFQNNGVVDDSQLPKDRFSAERLKGVDSTLKIQPAKLEDSAVYLCASSLIRTSGHTDTQYFGPGTRLTVL.

The table lists this clone with a few counts. The V and J genes are TRBV28 and TRBJ1-1; maybe TRBD1 (5 bases). The CDR3 runs 15 residues. V gave up 2 bases and J gave up 4 bases, with 14 bases separating them. CDR1 is MDHEN and CDR2 is SYDVKM in the germline V gene. In nucleotides, the CDR3 is TGTGCCAGCAGTTTACACATCAGGGCGGGCACTGAAGCTTTCTTT. As protein: CASSLHIRAGTEAFF.

J is TRBJ2-5 and V is TRBV20-1; D remains ambiguous. Trimming cost V 2 bases and J 5 bases, with 3 bases left between them. The germline gives CDR1 DFQATT, CDR2 SNEGSKA (reference sequence). The CDR3 totals 10 residues. The CDR3 spells CSARWETQYF. CDR3 bases: TGCAGTGCTAGATGGGAGACCCAGTACTTC.

J is TRBJ2-1 and V is TRBV19; 13 bases agree with TRBD2. Germline lookup yields CDR1 LNHDA and CDR2 SQIVND (reference sequence). The CDR3 is made up of 18 amino acids. V dropped 3 bases and J dropped 7; count of bases not matched to a gene: 12. CDR3: CASSIPWGLAGIGNEQFF. CDR3 DNA: TGTGCCAGTAGTATCCCTTGGGGACTAGCGGGAATCGGGAATGAGCAGTTCTTC.